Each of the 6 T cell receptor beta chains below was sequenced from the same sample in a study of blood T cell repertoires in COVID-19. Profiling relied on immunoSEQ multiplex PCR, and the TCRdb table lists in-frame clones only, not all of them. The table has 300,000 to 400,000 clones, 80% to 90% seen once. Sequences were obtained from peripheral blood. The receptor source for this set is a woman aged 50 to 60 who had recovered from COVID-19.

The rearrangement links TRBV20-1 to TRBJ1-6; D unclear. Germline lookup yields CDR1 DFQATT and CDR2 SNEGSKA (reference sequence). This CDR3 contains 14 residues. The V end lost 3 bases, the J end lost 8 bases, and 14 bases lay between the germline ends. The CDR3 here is CSASRGQEDSPLHF. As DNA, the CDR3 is TGCAGTGCTAGTCGAGGGCAGGAAGATTCACCCCTCCACTTT.

CDR3 DNA: TGTGCCAGCAGCTTTAAACTAGCGGGGACGGTAAGCTCCTACGAGCAGTACTTC. As protein: CASSFKLAGTVSSYEQYF. The rearrangement uses TRBV7-2 and TRBJ2-7; 10 bases are shared with TRBD2. J lost 0 bases, V lost 3 bases, and 11 bases had no gene match. Germline lookup yields CDR1 SGHTA and CDR2 FQGNSA. The CDR3 length is 18 residues.

CDR3 residues: CASSYPSEGKYSDTQYF. CDR3 sequence (DNA): TGTGCCAGCAGTTACCCTTCGGAGGGGAAATATTCAGATACGCAGTATTTT. This rearrangement joins TRBV6-2 or TRBV6-3 to TRBJ2-3, with a tentative D call TRBD2 (6 bases). Germline V gives CDR1 MNHEY, CDR2 SVGEGT. V lost 2 bases and J 4 bases, leaving 19 bases between the germline ends. The CDR3 sequence is 17 residues long.

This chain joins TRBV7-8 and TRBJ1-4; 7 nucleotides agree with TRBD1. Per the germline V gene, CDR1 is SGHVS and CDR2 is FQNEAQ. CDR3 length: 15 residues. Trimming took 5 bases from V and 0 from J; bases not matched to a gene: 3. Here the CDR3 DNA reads TGTGCCAGCAGCCCAGACAGGGCAACTAATGAAAAACTGTTTTTT. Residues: CASSPDRATNEKLFF.

In DNA, the CDR3 is TGTGCCAGCAGCTTAGTCTCGGGGGGCGATCAGCCCCAGCATTTT. Protein sequence: CASSLVSGGDQPQHF. The chain is built from TRBV7-2 and TRBJ1-5; tentative D call: TRBD1 (6 bases). V was shortened by 1 base and J by 5 bases, with 12 bases between the two germline ends. The CDR3 loop spans 15 amino acids. Looked up from germline, CDR1 is SGHTA and CDR2 is FQGNSA.

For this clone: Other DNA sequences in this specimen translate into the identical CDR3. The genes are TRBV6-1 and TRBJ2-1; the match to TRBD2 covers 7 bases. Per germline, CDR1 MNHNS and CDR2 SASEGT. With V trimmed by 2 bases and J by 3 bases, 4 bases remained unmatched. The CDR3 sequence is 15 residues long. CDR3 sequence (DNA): TGTGCCAGCAGTGAAAGGGCTAGCGGCTACAATGAGCAGTTCTTC. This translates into CASSERASGYNEQFF.